This T cell receptor (beta chain) appears in the sequencing data of a study of OX40 agonist ivuxolimab in advanced cancers. Generated by immunoSEQ multiplex PCR, the TCRdb table keeps only in-frame clones and is missing some. The table records approximately 86,000 clones, roughly 88% of them present only once. Sampled blood was obtained at baseline, cycle 4 day 1, and cycle 7 day 1. This CDR3 has 15 amino acids. The V gene lost 3 bases and the J gene lost 4 bases, with 15 bases spanning the gap. Germline-derived CDR1 and CDR2 are MNHNS and SASEGT. This sequence joins TRBV6-1 and TRBJ1-2; D gene unclear. This sequence originates from an adult with an advanced solid tumor such as melanoma, head and neck, liver or kidney cancer. Sequences were derived from CD4+ or CD8+ T cells sorted from blood, sampled in a trial of the OX40 agonist ivuxolimab. The CDR3 protein is CASSERHANSYGYTF. In DNA, the CDR3 is TGTGCCAGCAGTGAGCGACACGCGAATTCCTATGGCTACACCTTC.